The 14 T cell receptor beta chains below were found in one sample sequenced in a study of cytomegalovirus exposure and HLA in healthy donors. Vbeta (60) and Jbeta (13) primers were used in the PCR. The table came from immunoSEQ multiplex PCR; TCRdb's copy has only in-frame clones and leaves some out. The sample includes more than 200,000 clones, 60% to 85% of them seen just once. Sequencing was done on a sample of PBMCs. The receptor source for this set is a man aged 40-49 years in good health and CMV-seronegative.

The CDR3 region is CASSSQGSSGNTIYF. As DNA, the CDR3 is TGTGCCAGCAGTTCACAGGGGAGCTCTGGAAACACCATATATTTT. The chain employs TRBV2 and TRBJ1-3, with 7 nucleotides matching TRBD1. V was clipped by 5 bases and J by 0 bases; unmatched bases: 4. Germline V gives CDR1 SNHLY, CDR2 FYNNEI. The CDR3 sequence is 15 residues long.

This clone was counted between two and nine times. The chain recombines TRBV9 with TRBJ2-7, with D possibly TRBD2 on 5 matching bases. Germline V gene sequence: CDR1 SGDLS, CDR2 YYNGEE. Trimming cost V 7 bases and J 5 bases, with 16 bases left between them. The CDR3 loop spans 13 amino acids. Written as DNA, the CDR3 is TGTGCCAGCGGTGGAGGCCCGGGCCACGAGCAGTACTTC. Its translation: CASGGGPGHEQYF.

The rearrangement links TRBV28 to TRBJ2-3; perhaps TRBD1 as D (6 bases). The germline CDR1 and CDR2 sequences are MDHEN and SYDVKM. CDR3 size: 14 residues. The ends were cut back, 3 bases at V and 0 bases at J, with 7 bases in the middle. As DNA, the CDR3 is TGTGCCAGCAGTTTTGGACAGAGCACAGATACGCAGTATTTT. Protein sequence: CASSFGQSTDTQYF. Full variable domain (outside the CDR3, taken from reference TRBV28 and TRBJ2-3): DVKVTQSSRYLVKRTGEKVFLECVQDMDHENMFWYRQDPGLGLRLIYFSYDVKMKEKGDIPEGYSVSREKKERFSLILESASTNQTSMYLCASSFGQSTDTQYFGPGTRLTVL.

The V and J genes are TRBV4-1 and TRBJ2-3, with D possibly TRBD1 on 8 matching bases. V lost 1 base to trimming and J lost 6 bases, with 17 bases between them. The CDR3 runs to 16 residues. The germline gives CDR1 MGHRA, CDR2 YSYEKL. In nucleotides, the CDR3 is TGCGCCAGCAGCCAAGCGTTAGACAGGGGAGGGGATACGCAGTATTTT. Translated: CASSQALDRGGDTQYF.

J is TRBJ2-2 and V is TRBV19; D is undetermined. CDR3 size: 14 residues. Germline V gene data show CDR1 as LNHDA and CDR2 as SQIVND (reference sequence). The V gene lost 6 bases and the J gene lost 0 bases, with 8 bases spanning the gap. The DNA for the CDR3 is TGTGCCAGTAGCCTCACTGCGAACACCGGGGAGCTGTTTTTT. Translated, it gives CASSLTANTGELFF.

The J gene is TRBJ2-7, the V gene TRBV2; 7 bases are a match to TRBD2. The CDR3 runs to 14 residues. The trim removed 7 bases at V and 4 bases at J, leaving 10 bases unmatched. CDR1 is SNHLY and CDR2 is FYNNEI in the germline V gene. Written as DNA, the CDR3 is TGTGCCAGCAATAGACCGGAGCGGGATTACGAGCAGTACTTC. This codes for CASNRPERDYEQYF.

This clone was recorded once. The chain uses TRBV2 and TRBJ1-5; no clear D. The CDR3 extends over 13 amino acids. Germline V gene data show CDR1 as SNHLY and CDR2 as FYNNEI. Trimming left V 6 bases short and J 2 bases short, with 8 bases between. The chain's CDR3 is CASRREGNQPQHF. CDR3 DNA sequence: TGTGCCAGCAGAAGGGAGGGCAATCAGCCCCAGCATTTT.

In DNA, the CDR3 is TGTGCCAGCAGCTTGGACCAGGGGAGTGCGACAGATACGCAGTATTTT. Residues: CASSLDQGSATDTQYF. V usage is TRBV5-4 and J usage is TRBJ2-3; D possibly corresponds to TRBD1 (6 bases). The CDR3 is 16 amino acids. The germline CDR1 and CDR2 sequences are SGHNT and YYREEE (reference sequence). The V and J ends lost 0 bases and 3 bases respectively, with 14 bases between them.

This chain connects TRBV6-5 to TRBJ1-5; D may be TRBD1 (5 bases). The CDR3 contains 14 residues. The germline V gene encodes CDR1 MNHEY and CDR2 SVGAGI. Between the trimmed V and J ends, which lost 2 bases and 3 bases, there was a span of 8 bases. In DNA form, the CDR3 reads TGTGCCAGCAGTTACGACAGAATCAATCAGCCCCAGCATTTT. Amino acid sequence: CASSYDRINQPQHF.

This clone was detected only once. The junction departs from the called germline gene at one end, perhaps through a read error. The chain employs TRBV7-9 and TRBJ2-1; 13 bases line up with TRBD2. CDR1 and CDR2 from the germline V gene are SEHNR and FQNEAQ (reference sequence). The CDR3 covers 15 residues. CDR3 DNA sequence: TGTTCCAGCAGCTCACTAGCGGGGGGGGACAATGAGCAGTTCTTC. Translated: CSSSSLAGGDNEQFF.

V gene TRBV7-2 combines with J gene TRBJ1-5, with no clear D. V was pared by 6 bases and J by 6 bases, with 12 bases between. Germline V gene lookup returns CDR1 SGHTA and CDR2 FQGNSA. The CDR3 runs 13 residues. This CDR3 reads CASSFSEGQPQHF. The CDR3 DNA reads TGTGCCAGCAGTTTTAGCGAGGGTCAGCCCCAGCATTTT.

This clone came up a few times. The rearrangement uses TRBV27 and TRBJ1-2; no reliable D call. Germline-derived CDR1 and CDR2 are MNHEY and SMNVEV (reference sequence). Trimming cost V 0 bases and J 8 bases, with 13 bases left between them. This CDR3 is built from 14 residues. The CDR3, as DNA: TGTGCCAGCAGTTTATCCGGGGTCTTAGGCGGCTACACCTTC. It is translated as CASSLSGVLGGYTF.

Remarks on this clone: Other nucleotide sequences in the sample specify the same CDR3. V is TRBV10-3 and J is TRBJ2-2, with D uncertain. V was shortened by 8 bases and J by 5 bases, with 12 bases between the two germline ends. This CDR3 contains 13 residues. The germline gives CDR1 ENHRY, CDR2 SYGVKD. This CDR3 is CAISELPTGELFF. For the CDR3, the DNA is TGTGCCATCTCCGAGCTACCAACCGGGGAGCTGTTTTTT.

The chain uses TRBV2 and TRBJ1-5; D unresolved. Trimming pared 5 bases from V and 3 bases from J, leaving 8 bases between. Germline V gives CDR1 SNHLY, CDR2 FYNNEI. The length of the CDR3 is 13 residues. This chain's CDR3 is CASSPAFNQPQHF. The CDR3 DNA reads TGTGCCAGCAGTCCAGCGTTCAATCAGCCCCAGCATTTT.